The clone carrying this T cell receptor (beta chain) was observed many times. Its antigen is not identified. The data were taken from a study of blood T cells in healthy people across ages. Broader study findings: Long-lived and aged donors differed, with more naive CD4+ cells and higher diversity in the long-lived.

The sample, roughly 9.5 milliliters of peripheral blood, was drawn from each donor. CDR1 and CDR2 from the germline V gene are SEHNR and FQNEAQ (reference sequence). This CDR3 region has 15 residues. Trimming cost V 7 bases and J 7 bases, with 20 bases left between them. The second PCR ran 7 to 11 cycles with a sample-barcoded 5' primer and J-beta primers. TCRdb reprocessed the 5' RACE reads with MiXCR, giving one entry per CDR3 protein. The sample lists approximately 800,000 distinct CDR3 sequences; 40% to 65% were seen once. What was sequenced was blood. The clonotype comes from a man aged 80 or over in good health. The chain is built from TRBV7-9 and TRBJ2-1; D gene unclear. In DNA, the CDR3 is TGTGCCAGCACCCTCGCCTCCGGTCTGTCGAATGAGCAGTTCTTC. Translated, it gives CASTLASGLSNEQFF.